These 22 T cell receptor beta chains were all obtained from the same sample, sequenced in a study of blood T cell repertoires in COVID-19. The data were produced by immunoSEQ multiplex PCR, yet TCRdb's version contains in-frame clones alone and is incomplete. The profile shows about 160,000 clones, approximately 82% of them singletons. What was sequenced was peripheral blood. These receptors all stem from a woman over 75 with acute or convalescent COVID-19.

The chain combines TRBV6-2 or TRBV6-3 with TRBJ1-1; D call uncertain. The CDR3 totals 14 residues. V was pared by 0 bases and J by 8 bases, with 13 bases between. Germline V gives CDR1 MNHEY, CDR2 SVGEGT. The CDR3 nucleotides read TGTGCCAGCAGTTACTCGAACGTTGCGGGGGAAGCTTTCTTT. Protein sequence: CASSYSNVAGEAFF.

The chain is built from TRBV5-7 and TRBJ1-5; D is uncertain. TRBV5-7 is marked as an open reading frame, function uncertain. Between the trimmed V and J ends, which lost 0 bases and 6 bases, there was a span of 16 bases. The CDR3 is made up of 16 amino acids. In DNA form, the CDR3 reads TGTGCCAGCAGCTTGGCCAAAGCAGGTTTAATTCAGCCCCAGCATTTT. This codes for CASSLAKAGLIQPQHF.

This clone appeared a single time. The chain combines TRBV5-1 with TRBJ1-3, with 10 nucleotides matching TRBD1. Germline CDR1 SGHRS, CDR2 YFSETQ. V lost 3 bases, J lost 0 bases, and 3 bases stayed unmatched. This CDR3 has 16 amino acids. The CDR3 sequence is CASSSTGGLSGNTIYF. The DNA of the CDR3 is TGCGCCAGCAGCTCGACAGGGGGCCTCTCTGGAAACACCATATATTTT.

V usage is TRBV11-2 and J usage is TRBJ1-1, with 7 bases identical to TRBD1. The length of the CDR3 is 13 residues. The V and J ends lost 2 bases and 5 bases, in that order; junction bases with no gene match: 2. In germline, CDR1 is SGHAT, CDR2 FQNNGV. DNA of the CDR3: TGTGCCAGCAGCTTAATCAGGGGGACTGAAGCTTTCTTT. It codes for CASSLIRGTEAFF.

This clone was counted once. CDR3 protein: CAWSGGRAGNEQFF. Written as DNA, the CDR3 is TGTGCCTGGAGTGGCGGGAGGGCCGGAAATGAGCAGTTCTTC. This rearrangement joins TRBV30 to TRBJ2-1; 9 bases match TRBD2. The junction had 5 bases not matched to a gene; V was cut back by 1 base and J by 7 bases. From germline, CDR1 is GTSNPN and CDR2 SVGIG (reference sequence). The CDR3 loop spans 14 amino acids.

The rearrangement links TRBV25-1 to TRBJ1-6; possible D gene TRBD1, 5 bases. V gave up 6 bases and J gave up 11 bases, with 23 bases separating them. The length of the CDR3 is 16 residues. Germline loops: CDR1 MGHDK, CDR2 SYGVNS. The CDR3 region is CASRLYLQVCPPPLHF. The DNA for the CDR3 is TGTGCCAGCAGACTTTACTTACAGGTATGTCCTCCACCCCTCCACTTT.

This rearrangement joins TRBV6-4 to TRBJ2-1, with 11 bases lining up with TRBD2. Germline V gene sequence: CDR1 MRHNA, CDR2 SNTAGT. The J segment lost 2 bases and the V segment lost 5 bases, leaving 2 bases of the junction unmatched. This CDR3 region has 15 residues. The CDR3 protein is CASSLAGGPYNEQFF. The CDR3 bases are TGTGCCAGCAGTCTAGCGGGAGGACCCTACAATGAGCAGTTCTTC.

The V and J genes are TRBV7-2 and TRBJ2-1; D is undetermined. Germline values: CDR1 SGHTA, CDR2 FQGNSA. The CDR3 extends over 13 amino acids. Trimming left V 1 base short and J 3 bases short, with 4 bases between. Here the CDR3 DNA reads TGTGCCAGCAGCTTAGACTTCTACAATGAGCAGTTCTTC. It translates to CASSLDFYNEQFF. The whole variable domain, remainder taken from reference TRBV7-2 and TRBJ2-1, is GAGVSQSPSNKVTEKGKDVELRCDPISGHTALYWYRQSLGQGLEFLIYFQGNSAPDKSGLPSDRFSAERTGGSVSTLTIQRTQQEDSAVYLCASSLDFYNEQFFGPGTRLTVL.

This chain joins TRBV6-5 and TRBJ1-4, with 9 bases fitting TRBD1. V trimming: 7 bases; J trimming: 1 base; junction bases outside the gene matches: 4. The CDR3 loop spans 15 amino acids. The germline CDR1 and CDR2 sequences are MNHEY and SVGAGI. The CDR3 sequence is CASKGQGGTNEKLFF. The DNA for the CDR3 is TGTGCCAGCAAGGGACAGGGTGGAACTAATGAAAAACTGTTTTTT.

The chain links TRBV6-4 to TRBJ2-1; the match to TRBD2 covers 9 bases. Trimming at V came to 4 bases and at J to 9 bases, leaving 7 bases not matched to a gene. The CDR3 contains 14 residues. The germline gives CDR1 MRHNA, CDR2 SNTAGT. The CDR3 here is CASSVQREAGEQFF. CDR3 in DNA: TGTGCCAGCAGTGTTCAGCGGGAGGCCGGTGAGCAGTTCTTC.

The chain carries TRBV6-5 and TRBJ2-7, with TRBD1 identical over 9 bases. The CDR3 extends over 15 amino acids. V trimming: 2 bases; J trimming: 3 bases; junction bases outside the gene matches: 5. Germline CDR1 reads MNHEY; CDR2 reads SVGAGI. CDR3 in DNA: TGTGCCAGCAGTTACCAAGGGGACAGGGACTACGAGCAGTACTTC. It translates to CASSYQGDRDYEQYF.

The CDR3 is CASSARLAGRADTQYF. The CDR3 DNA reads TGTGCCAGCAGCGCCAGACTAGCGGGAAGGGCAGATACGCAGTATTTT. The V gene is TRBV9, the J gene TRBJ2-3; 11 nucleotides match TRBD2. The junction had 7 bases not matched to a gene; V was cut back by 3 bases and J by 4 bases. There are 16 residues in the CDR3. Germline V gene sequence: CDR1 SGDLS, CDR2 YYNGEE.

This sequence joins TRBV2 and TRBJ2-2; 7 bases line up with TRBD2. Germline V CDR1 and CDR2: SNHLY, FYNNEI. V lost 6 bases, J lost 5 bases, and 0 bases stayed unmatched. The CDR3 extends over 12 amino acids. The CDR3 DNA follows: TGTGCCAGCAGGCGGGAGACCGGGGAGCTGTTTTTT. It encodes CASRRETGELFF.

V and J are TRBV9 and TRBJ2-3, with 13 bases lining up with TRBD2. The CDR3 is made up of 16 amino acids. The germline V gene has CDR1 SGDLS and CDR2 YYNGEE. The V segment lost 2 bases and the J segment 5 bases; nucleotides outside the gene matches: 5. The CDR3 region has the DNA TGTGCCAGCAGCGTTAGGACTAGCGGGAGAGGAGATACGCAGTATTTT. Translated, it gives CASSVRTSGRGDTQYF.

The chain recombines TRBV6-5 with TRBJ1-1; D unresolved. The CDR3 covers 13 residues. Trimming shortened V by 0 bases and J by 5 bases, and 7 bases separated the two germline ends. Germline CDR1 and CDR2: MNHEY and SVGAGI. For the CDR3, the DNA is TGTGCCAGCAGTTACTCGTTGAGTACTGAAGCTTTCTTT. This encodes CASSYSLSTEAFF.

In DNA form, the CDR3 reads TGCGCCAGCAGTCCTACTAGCGGTGCCTACAATGAGCAGTTCTTC. This encodes CASSPTSGAYNEQFF. The chain employs TRBV10-1 and TRBJ2-1; 8 nucleotides match TRBD2. This CDR3 contains 15 residues. With 5 bases clipped from V and 2 bases from J, the junction kept 5 bases outside the gene matches. Germline lookup yields CDR1 WNHNN and CDR2 SYGVQD (reference sequence).

The V gene is TRBV5-1, the J gene TRBJ2-7, with 8 bases identical to TRBD2. Unmatched junction bases numbered 8, after V lost 7 bases and J lost 2 bases. CDR1 SGHRS and CDR2 YFSETQ come from the germline V gene. The CDR3 consists of 14 residues. The CDR3 nucleotides read TGCGCCAGCGGGAGCGGGGGCCCAACCTACGAGCAGTACTTC. Protein product: CASGSGGPTYEQYF.

This chain connects TRBV5-1 to TRBJ2-3, with D tentatively TRBD1 (5 bases). Germline V gene lookup returns CDR1 SGHRS and CDR2 YFSETQ. The CDR3 is made up of 15 amino acids. The V and J ends lost 0 bases and 1 base respectively, with 9 bases between them. CDR3 in DNA: TGCGCCAGCAGCTTGGAGGGGTCAGGCACAGATACGCAGTATTTT. Its protein is CASSLEGSGTDTQYF.

The rearrangement joins TRBV5-6 to TRBJ1-1; D is unclear. The V end lost 2 bases, the J end lost 5 bases, and 10 bases lay between the germline ends. Germline lookup yields CDR1 SGHDT and CDR2 YYEEEE. CDR3 length: 13 amino acids. The CDR3 reads CASSFAGGTEAFF. CDR3 nucleotides: TGTGCCAGCAGCTTTGCAGGAGGAACTGAAGCTTTCTTT.

This sequence joins TRBV5-8 and TRBJ2-7; 7 nucleotides align to TRBD1. After removal of 6 bases from V and 0 bases from J, the junction contained 9 bases not matched to a gene. Germline CDR1 reads SGHTS; CDR2 reads YDEGEE. The CDR3 covers 15 residues. This CDR3 is CASTRGRGSSYEQYF. The CDR3 DNA sequence: TGTGCCAGCACTCGAGGCAGGGGGAGCTCCTACGAGCAGTACTTC.

V is TRBV7-6 and J is TRBJ2-1, with 7 bases identical to TRBD2. Losses at the gene ends were 1 base for V and 9 bases for J; bases not matched to a gene: 21. Germline V gives CDR1 SGHVS, CDR2 FNYEAQ. The CDR3 sequence is 19 residues long. For the CDR3, the DNA is TGTGCCAGCAGCTTAGGCTATGTTGAGGGCGGGAGTGTTATGGGTGAGCAGTTCTTC. It translates to CASSLGYVEGGSVMGEQFF.

J is TRBJ2-3 and V is TRBV7-2; 7 nucleotides align to TRBD1. The CDR3 spans 15 residues. CDR1 is SGHTA and CDR2 is FQGNSA in the germline V gene. The J segment lost 2 bases and the V segment lost 3 bases, leaving 5 bases of the junction unmatched. The chain's CDR3 is CASSLGQSFTDTQYF. CDR3 in DNA: TGTGCCAGCAGCTTGGGACAGTCCTTCACAGATACGCAGTATTTT.